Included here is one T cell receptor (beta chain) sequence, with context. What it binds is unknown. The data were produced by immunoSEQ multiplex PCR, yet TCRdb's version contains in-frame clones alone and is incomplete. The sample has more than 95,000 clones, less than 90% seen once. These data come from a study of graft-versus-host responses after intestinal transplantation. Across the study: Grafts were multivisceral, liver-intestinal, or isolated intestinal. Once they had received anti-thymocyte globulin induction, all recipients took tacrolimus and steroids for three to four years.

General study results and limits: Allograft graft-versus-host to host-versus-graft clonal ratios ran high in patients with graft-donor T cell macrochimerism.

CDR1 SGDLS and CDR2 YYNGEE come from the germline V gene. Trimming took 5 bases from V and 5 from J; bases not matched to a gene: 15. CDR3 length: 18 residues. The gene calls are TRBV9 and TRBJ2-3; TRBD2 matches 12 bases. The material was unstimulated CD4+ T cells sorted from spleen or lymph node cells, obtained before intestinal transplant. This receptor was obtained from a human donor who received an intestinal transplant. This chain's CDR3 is CASRPGGLAGGPGDTQYF. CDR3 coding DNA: TGTGCCAGCAGGCCGGGTGGGCTAGCGGGAGGGCCGGGAGATACGCAGTATTTT.